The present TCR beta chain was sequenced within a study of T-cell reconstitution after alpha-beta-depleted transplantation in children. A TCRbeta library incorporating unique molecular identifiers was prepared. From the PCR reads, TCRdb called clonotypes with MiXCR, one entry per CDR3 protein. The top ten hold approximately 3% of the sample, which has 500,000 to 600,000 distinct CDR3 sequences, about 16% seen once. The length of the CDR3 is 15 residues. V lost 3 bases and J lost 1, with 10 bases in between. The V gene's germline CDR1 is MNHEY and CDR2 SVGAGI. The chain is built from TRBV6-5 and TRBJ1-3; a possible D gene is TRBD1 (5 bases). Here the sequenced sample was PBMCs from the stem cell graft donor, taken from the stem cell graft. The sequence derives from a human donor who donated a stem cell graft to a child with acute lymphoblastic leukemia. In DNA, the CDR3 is TGTGCCAGCAGTTATCAGGGTAGTTCTGGAAACACCATATATTTT. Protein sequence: CASSYQGSSGNTIYF.